The T cell receptor beta chain described here comes from a study of blood T cell repertoires in COVID-19. Study-level information: Sites in the United States, Italy and Spain provided acute and convalescent COVID-19 samples. From T cells, B-cell-depleted T cells, or PBMCs came the material, which was cDNA or gDNA.

Per the original data handling: The assay estimated nucleated cells by amplifying reference gene primers. Libraries were prepared by immunoSEQ multiplex PCR; TCRdb keeps only in-frame clonotypes and omits some of them. V and J calls plus clone size are reproduced from that table; the DNA served to infer D and trimming. The sample carries 110,000 to 150,000 clones, just under 90% recorded once. The V gene lost 3 bases and the J gene lost 0 bases, with 18 bases spanning the gap. The CDR3 is 18 residues long. Germline V gene sequence: CDR1 KGHSH, CDR2 LQKENI. The rearrangement joins TRBV18 to TRBJ2-1, with D possibly TRBD2 on 6 matching bases. This TCR was sampled from a middle-aged woman with acute or convalescent COVID-19. The sample taken for sequencing was peripheral blood. Written as DNA, the CDR3 is TGTGCCAGCTCACCCCGGAGTGGAGGGAGAAGCTCCTACAATGAGCAGTTCTTC. This sequence encodes CASSPRSGGRSSYNEQFF.